Following are 24 T cell receptor beta chains from one sample sequenced in a study of T cells in Graves' hyperthyroidism and ophthalmopathy. RNA transcripts served as the template for amplifying TCR beta CDR3 regions. A set of HTBI primers served as the primers for a first-round RT-PCR of the TCR CDR3. TCRdb reprocessed the multiplex PCR reads via MiXCR and lists one record per CDR3 protein. The data hold more than 550,000 distinct CDR3 sequences, with 18% observed a single time. The specimen was blood. These receptors originate from a woman in her forties or fifties with Graves' hyperthyroidism that later progressed to Graves' ophthalmopathy.

The table lists this clonotype with many counts. The rearrangement uses TRBV9 and TRBJ2-3, with D possibly being TRBD1 (6 bases). This CDR3 contains 14 residues. Trimming removed 1 base from V and 6 bases from J, with 12 bases in between. Germline assignment: CDR1 SGDLS and CDR2 YYNGEE. The CDR3 DNA reads as TGTGCCAGCAGCGTATCACAGGGAGATGATACGCAGTATTTT. Protein sequence: CASSVSQGDDTQYF.

The CDR3 region has the DNA TGCAGCGTTGAGGTCGACTCCTACGAGCAGTACTTC. Residues: CSVEVDSYEQYF. The chain combines TRBV29-1 with TRBJ2-7; unclear D gene. The CDR3 length is 12 residues. In germline, CDR1 is SQVTM, CDR2 ANQGSEA. The V end lost 3 bases, the J end lost 0 bases, and 6 bases lay between the germline ends.

There are many counts of this clonotype. The junction departs from the called germline gene at one end, perhaps through a read error. V usage is TRBV12-3 or TRBV12-4 and J usage is TRBJ1-1; D gene unclear. The CDR3 is made up of 13 amino acids. The CDR3 loop reads CASSLGMVTEAFF. CDR3 sequence (DNA): TGTGCCAGCAGCTTAGGGATGGTGACCGAAGCTTTCTTT.

Ten or more counts support this clonotype. This chain uses TRBV12-5 with TRBJ2-3, with D perhaps TRBD1 (8 bases). Trimming removed 5 bases from V and 4 bases from J, with 16 bases in between. The CDR3 is 15 amino acids. The germline V gene has CDR1 LGHNT and CDR2 FRNRAP. CDR3 nucleotides: TGTGCTAGTGGTCGAAGGACAGGGAGGGCAGATACGCAGTATTTT. It codes for CASGRRTGRADTQYF.

The rearrangement uses TRBV9 and TRBJ1-1; D not certain. Per the germline V gene, CDR1 is SGDLS and CDR2 is YYNGEE. V was cut by 0 bases and J by 2 bases, with 8 bases left in between. The CDR3 totals 14 residues. The CDR3 region has the DNA TGTGCCAGCAGCGTAGTGGCAGGTAACACTGAAGCTTTCTTT. Translation gives CASSVVAGNTEAFF.

This rearrangement joins TRBV6-1 to TRBJ1-4, with D possibly matching TRBD1 (5 bases). This CDR3 region has 14 residues. Germline V gene lookup returns CDR1 MNHNS and CDR2 SASEGT. Deletions cut 5 bases from V and 8 bases from J, with 15 bases between. CDR3: CASSPRGFGEKLFF. In nucleotides, the CDR3 is TGTGCCAGCAGTCCTCGGGGGTTCGGCGAAAAACTGTTTTTT.

This chain joins TRBV20-1 and TRBJ2-3; 12 bases map to TRBD2. Germline assignment: CDR1 DFQATT and CDR2 SNEGSKA (reference sequence). The ends lost 6 bases at V and 3 bases at J; junction bases unmatched: 10. This CDR3 is 16 amino acids long. In nucleotides, the CDR3 is TGCAGTGCCTCACCTAGCGGGGGGGCCATGACAGATACGCAGTATTTT. Translated, it gives CSASPSGGAMTDTQYF.

The chain joins TRBV20-1 to TRBJ2-1, with no clear D. The CDR3 is 12 residues long. V dropped 3 bases and J dropped 5 bases, with 8 bases sitting between them. Germline CDR1 and CDR2: DFQATT and SNEGSKA (reference sequence). The CDR3 region is CSASDVNNEQFF. In nucleotides, the CDR3 is TGCAGTGCTAGTGACGTCAACAATGAGCAGTTCTTC.

This clonotype was recorded many times. This chain joins TRBV3-1 and TRBJ2-1; D is unresolved. CDR1 is LGHDT and CDR2 is YNNKEL in the germline V gene (reference sequence). This CDR3 region has 14 residues. Trimming shortened V by 1 base and J by 7 bases, and 11 bases separated the two germline ends. The CDR3 reads CASSQARVSNEQFF. For the CDR3, the DNA is TGTGCCAGCAGCCAAGCCCGCGTTAGTAATGAGCAGTTCTTC.

Many counts were recorded for this clonotype. The chain is built from TRBV30 and TRBJ1-1, with 10 bases matching TRBD1. The V segment lost 2 bases and the J segment 4 bases; nucleotides outside the gene matches: 4. The length of the CDR3 is 14 residues. Germline V gene lookup returns CDR1 GTSNPN and CDR2 SVGIG (reference sequence). DNA of the CDR3: TGTGCCTGGAGTTTGGGACAGGGGATCACTGAAGCTTTCTTT. Translated, it gives CAWSLGQGITEAFF. Full variable domain (rest looked up from reference TRBV30 and TRBJ1-1): SQTIHQWPATLVQPVGSPLSLECTVEGTSNPNLYWYRQAAGRGLQLLFYSVGIGQISSEVPQNLSASRPQDRQFILSSKKLLLSDSGFYLCAWSLGQGITEAFFGQGTRLTVV.

The V call is TRBV4-1, the J call TRBJ1-1; D is unclear. This CDR3 contains 14 residues. CDR1 is MGHRA, CDR2 YSYEKL, per germline. V was shortened by 5 bases and J by 4 bases, with 14 bases between the two germline ends. CDR3 loop: CASSIPGAATEAFF. CDR3 nucleotide sequence: TGCGCCAGCAGCATTCCGGGAGCCGCCACTGAAGCTTTCTTT.

This clonotype was seen more than once but under ten times. The chain carries TRBV29-1 and TRBJ1-4; 9 bases are shared with TRBD1. The CDR3 has 13 residues. Trimming at V came to 6 bases and at J to 7 bases, leaving 6 bases not matched to a gene. Germline V gives CDR1 SQVTM, CDR2 ANQGSEA. Here the CDR3 DNA reads TGCAGCGTCACCGGGACAGGGACTGAAAAACTGTTTTTT. Translating it yields CSVTGTGTEKLFF. The full variable domain, in which reference TRBV29-1 and TRBJ1-4 provide the parts outside the CDR3, is SAVISQKPSRDICQRGTSLTIQCQVDSQVTMMFWYRQQPGQSLTLIATANQGSEATYESGFVIDKFPISRPNLTFSTLTVSNMSPEDSSIYLCSVTGTGTEKLFFGSGTQLSVL.

This clonotype was picked up a small number of times. The CDR3: CASSQNIQDNEQFF. The CDR3 coding sequence is TGCGCCAGCAGCCAAAACATACAGGACAATGAGCAGTTCTTC. The chain uses TRBV4-1 and TRBJ2-1; TRBD1 might be the D (5 bases). The V and J ends lost 2 bases and 5 bases respectively, with 10 bases between them. The CDR3 has 14 amino acids. Germline assignment: CDR1 MGHRA and CDR2 YSYEKL.

This clonotype came up a few times. This chain connects TRBV7-6 to TRBJ1-4; D perhaps matches TRBD1 (6 bases). V lost 1 base and J lost 4, with 13 bases in between. Germline-derived CDR1 and CDR2 are SGHVS and FNYEAQ. The CDR3 covers 16 residues. The CDR3 loop is CASSLGPGDINEKLFF. CDR3 DNA: TGTGCCAGCAGCTTAGGCCCAGGGGATATTAATGAAAAACTGTTTTTT.

The V and J genes are TRBV5-4 and TRBJ2-3; 7 bases are shared with TRBD2. Germline-derived CDR1 and CDR2 are SGHNT and YYREEE (reference sequence). J gave up 2 bases and V 4 bases, and 10 bases lay outside the gene matches. The CDR3 loop spans 16 amino acids. CDR3 region: CASSTGGRRTTDTQYF. In nucleotides, the CDR3 is TGTGCCAGCAGCACGGGGGGTAGAAGGACCACAGATACGCAGTATTTT.

The sample holds many counts of this clonotype. The rearrangement links TRBV5-5 to TRBJ2-3; 7 bases fit TRBD1. With 4 bases clipped from V and 4 bases from J, the junction kept 6 bases outside the gene matches. Germline-derived CDR1 and CDR2 are SGHKS and YYEKEE (reference sequence). The CDR3 consists of 14 residues. The CDR3 DNA follows: TGTGCCAGCAGCCCCGGACAGGCATCAGATACGCAGTATTTT. Its translation: CASSPGQASDTQYF.

This rearrangement joins TRBV2 to TRBJ1-2, with TRBD1 matching 7 bases. The V segment lost 3 bases and the J segment 2 bases; nucleotides outside the gene matches: 6. The CDR3 extends over 15 amino acids. CDR1 and CDR2 from the germline V gene are SNHLY and FYNNEI. This CDR3 reads CASSDGTELNYGYTF. The CDR3, as DNA: TGTGCCAGCAGTGATGGGACAGAGCTAAACTATGGCTACACCTTC.

The chain is built from TRBV12-3 or TRBV12-4 and TRBJ2-2, with 9 bases fitting TRBD1. The ends lost 6 bases at V and 6 bases at J; junction bases unmatched: 11. The CDR3 length is 16 residues. CDR3 bases: TGTGCCAGCAGCCTTCCGGGACAGGGTTTTTCCGGGGAGCTGTTTTTT. It yields the protein CASSLPGQGFSGELFF.

In this sample, this clonotype turned up many times. The chain uses TRBV2 and TRBJ2-5; D call uncertain. V was trimmed by 6 bases and J by 5 bases, leaving 7 bases between them. The CDR3 covers 11 residues. Germline V lookup: CDR1 SNHLY, CDR2 FYNNEI. The CDR3 protein is CASRVRETQYF. The CDR3 coding sequence is TGTGCCAGCAGAGTCCGTGAGACCCAGTACTTC.

This clonotype appeared many times. V is TRBV20-1 and J is TRBJ1-1; D is unresolved. The CDR3 is made up of 13 amino acids. V was cut by 3 bases and J by 8 bases, with 16 bases left in between. Germline-derived CDR1 and CDR2 are DFQATT and SNEGSKA (reference sequence). The CDR3 DNA is TGCAGTGCTAGTCCCGGGAGAGTCCAAGAAGCTTTCTTT. Protein product: CSASPGRVQEAFF.

This chain links TRBV5-1 with TRBJ2-1, with 8 bases aligning to TRBD2. The CDR3 has 15 amino acids. V lost 10 bases, J lost 1 base, and 10 bases stayed unmatched. Germline V CDR1 and CDR2: SGHRS, YFSETQ. The CDR3 loop is CASATSGGSYNEQFF. CDR3 DNA: TGCGCCTCCGCCACTAGCGGTGGTTCCTACAATGAGCAGTTCTTC.

This clonotype was found a few times. This chain links TRBV20-1 with TRBJ2-7; the match to TRBD1 covers 9 bases. The CDR3 contains 13 residues. After removal of 3 bases from V and 5 bases from J, the junction contained 5 bases not matched to a gene. CDR1 DFQATT and CDR2 SNEGSKA come from the germline V gene (reference sequence). In nucleotides, the CDR3 is TGCAGTGCTAGCGGGACAGGGAGCGACGAGCAGTACTTC. Amino acids: CSASGTGSDEQYF.

This clonotype was recorded many times. V usage is TRBV5-1 and J usage is TRBJ1-4, with TRBD1 matching 7 bases. This CDR3 contains 14 residues. Per the germline V gene, CDR1 is SGHRS and CDR2 is YFSETQ. The ends lost 4 bases at V and 5 bases at J; junction bases unmatched: 5. CDR3 sequence reads: CASSTGELNEKLFF. CDR3 in DNA: TGCGCCAGCAGCACAGGGGAACTGAATGAAAAACTGTTTTTT.

The chain employs TRBV20-1 and TRBJ1-6; 11 bases fit TRBD1. The CDR3 is 14 amino acids. Germline CDR1 is DFQATT and CDR2 is SNEGSKA (reference sequence). Unmatched junction bases numbered 6, after V lost 0 bases and J lost 14 bases. CDR3 in DNA: TGCAGTGCTAGAGACCGGGACAGGGGGGTCACCCTCCACTTT. Residues: CSARDRDRGVTLHF.